This TCR beta chain appears in the sequencing data of a study of Graves' ophthalmopathy and Graves' hyperthyroidism. Notes on the study in general: Blood also contained most of the expanded thyroid clonotypes above 0.001 frequency.

This clonotype has a count of ten or more. What it recognizes is unknown. TCR beta CDR3 amplification used RNA transcripts. The workflow started with a first-round RT-PCR run with HTBI primers and then moved on to a second-round multiplex PCR. TCRdb fed the multiplex PCR reads into MiXCR, producing one record per CDR3 protein. The data hold about half a million distinct CDR3 sequences, with roughly an eighth observed a single time. Sequencing was carried out using blood. The receptor comes from a woman between 25 and 40 years old with Graves' ophthalmopathy.

The CDR3, as DNA: TGTGCCAGCTCAGATGGGCCCGTACTTGCTGAAGCTTTCTTT. This gives the protein CASSDGPVLAEAFF. The J gene is TRBJ1-1, the V gene TRBV18; D remains unclear. The ends were cut back, 5 bases at V and 6 bases at J, with 16 bases in the middle. CDR1 and CDR2 (germline): KGHSH, LQKENI. The CDR3 loop spans 14 amino acids.